This TCR beta chain came from a study of T cell responses to AZD1222 COVID-19 vaccine. Study-wide points: The reported proportion of spike-specific TCRs targeting unmutated variant regions was nearly half. Rises in breadth and depth of Spike-specific TCRs came after two AZD1222 doses.

Germline CDR1 SGHRS, CDR2 YFSETQ. Trimming left V 0 bases short and J 4 bases short, with 7 bases between. The CDR3 contains 13 residues. For this clone: Its matching antigen is unknown.

Sequencing was performed with immunoSEQ multiplex PCR; in TCRdb, only in-frame clones are kept and a portion is missing. The sample has approximately 100,000 clones; approximately 91% are singletons. The source of this sequence is an adult in good health. The chain employs TRBV5-1 and TRBJ1-1; no reliable D call. The source material was peripheral blood, sampled on day 0 of AZD1222 vaccination. For the CDR3, the DNA is TGCGCCAGCAGCTTGGGGGTTACCACTGAAGCTTTCTTT. Its protein product is CASSLGVTTEAFF.